Presented here are 2 T cell receptor beta chains from one specimen sequenced in a study of early T cells in non-severe SARS-CoV-2 infection. Via MiXCR, TCRdb re-called the 5' RACE reads, giving one row per CDR3 protein. The sample records tens of thousands of distinct CDR3 sequences, more than 9% being singletons. Specimen: whole blood. The origin of the receptors is an adult who was a healthcare worker with PCR-confirmed SARS-CoV-2 infection or an uninfected control (not recorded which).

This clonotype has at least ten counts. The CDR3 coding sequence is TGTGCCAGCAGCCCACGACTAGCGGGAGTAGAGACCCAGTACTTC. Its translation is CASSPRLAGVETQYF. The chain employs TRBV11-2 and TRBJ2-5; 12 bases agree with TRBD2. CDR1 is SGHAT and CDR2 is FQNNGV in the germline V gene. CDR3 length: 15 residues. V dropped 5 bases and J dropped 4; count of bases not matched to a gene: 5.

This clonotype has at least ten counts. The genes are TRBV19 and TRBJ2-3; D possibly corresponds to TRBD1 (5 bases). V lost 9 bases to trimming and J lost 3 bases, with 10 bases between them. The CDR3 totals 12 residues. Per germline, CDR1 LNHDA and CDR2 SQIVND (reference sequence). CDR3 loop: CASDDRTDTQYF. CDR3 sequence (DNA): TGTGCCAGCGACGACAGAACAGATACGCAGTATTTT.